Each of the 19 T cell receptor beta chains below was sequenced from the same sample in a study of early T cells in non-severe SARS-CoV-2 infection. TCRdb itself ran the 5' RACE reads through MiXCR, one entry per CDR3 protein. The sample lists about 89,000 distinct CDR3 sequences; roughly 14% were seen once. Sequencing used whole blood. These receptors came from an adult who was a healthcare worker with PCR-confirmed SARS-CoV-2 infection or an uninfected control (not recorded which).

Only a few counts were recorded for this clonotype. J is TRBJ2-7 and V is TRBV7-2, with 7 bases fitting TRBD1. V gave up 5 bases and J gave up 1 base; unmatched junction bases: 8. Germline V gene lookup returns CDR1 SGHTA and CDR2 FQGNSA. This CDR3 is 15 amino acids long. The CDR3 loop is CASSRSGTDSYEQYV. Here the CDR3 DNA reads TGTGCCAGCAGCAGATCCGGGACAGATTCCTACGAGCAGTACGTC.

J is TRBJ2-3 and V is TRBV3-1; D is perhaps TRBD1 (8 bases). Germline V gives CDR1 LGHDT, CDR2 YNNKEL (reference sequence). Deletions cut 4 bases from V and 0 bases from J, with 14 bases between. This CDR3 comprises 16 residues. DNA of the CDR3: TGTGCCAGCAGCCCAGGACAGGGAGGGAGCACAGATACGCAGTATTTT. As protein: CASSPGQGGSTDTQYF.

The V call is TRBV12-3 or TRBV12-4, the J call TRBJ2-2, with a weak D call TRBD1 (5 bases). This CDR3 has 15 amino acids. Trimming stripped 5 bases from V and 4 bases from J, with 14 bases between. CDR3 loop: CASSLRVLGTGELFF. CDR3 nucleotides: TGTGCCAGCAGTCTCAGGGTATTGGGCACCGGGGAGCTGTTTTTT.

Many counts were recorded for this clonotype. The V gene is TRBV20-1, the J gene TRBJ1-2, with D hard to call. Per germline, CDR1 DFQATT and CDR2 SNEGSKA (reference sequence). V was pared by 1 base and J by 4 bases, with 13 bases between. The CDR3 length is 14 residues. The CDR3 region has the DNA TGCAGTGCTAGAGGGCGGGATAGCACCTATGGCTACACCTTC. Protein: CSARGRDSTYGYTF.

The chain joins TRBV19 to TRBJ1-1; no firm D call. The CDR3 has 13 amino acids. V lost 3 bases and J 7 bases, leaving 12 bases between the germline ends. Germline-derived CDR1 and CDR2 are LNHDA and SQIVND (reference sequence). The CDR3 here is CASSIKGSGEAFF. DNA of the CDR3: TGTGCCAGTAGTATCAAAGGTTCAGGTGAAGCTTTCTTT.

The V gene is TRBV7-3, the J gene TRBJ2-2; D assignment may be TRBD1 or TRBD2 (6 bases each). The CDR3 consists of 15 residues. The V end was cut by 5 bases, the J end by 4 bases, with 14 bases between. The germline V gene encodes CDR1 SGHTA and CDR2 FQGTGA. CDR3 in amino acids: CASSLISGATGELFF. DNA for the CDR3: TGTGCCAGCAGCCTTATATCGGGGGCCACCGGGGAGCTGTTTTTT.

This clonotype was counted at least ten times. The rearrangement links TRBV11-2 to TRBJ2-5; D is possibly TRBD2 (7 bases). Trimming left V 5 bases short and J 2 bases short, with 21 bases between. The CDR3 covers 17 residues. Germline V gene data show CDR1 as SGHAT and CDR2 as FQNNGV. In DNA form, the CDR3 reads TGTGCCAGCAGCCGCGGTAATGGGAGGGGGACTCAAGAGACCCAGTACTTC. The encoded protein is CASSRGNGRGTQETQYF.

The table lists this clonotype with many counts. This chain links TRBV7-9 with TRBJ1-2, with D maybe TRBD1 (5 bases). This CDR3 contains 13 residues. The germline CDR1 and CDR2 sequences are SEHNR and FQNEAQ (reference sequence). V was cut by 8 bases and J by 8 bases, with 18 bases left in between. Written as DNA, the CDR3 is TGTGCCAGCGGGGGGACTTCTCGATCGGGCTACACCTTC. Translated: CASGGTSRSGYTF.

The chain joins TRBV12-3 or TRBV12-4 to TRBJ2-5; TRBD2 might be the D (5 bases). V shed 4 bases and J shed 2 bases, with 11 bases lying between them. The CDR3 runs 14 residues. The CDR3, as DNA: TGTGCCAGCAGTTCTTTTTCGGGGCAAGAGACCCAGTACTTC. Translation gives CASSSFSGQETQYF.

This clonotype was counted between two and nine times. This sequence joins TRBV7-2 and TRBJ1-1; D unclear. V lost 4 bases and J lost 1, with 7 bases in between. This CDR3 is 13 amino acids long. Germline V gene data show CDR1 as SGHTA and CDR2 as FQGNSA. This CDR3 is CASSSFRNTEAFF. CDR3 DNA sequence: TGTGCCAGCAGCTCCTTCCGGAACACTGAAGCTTTCTTT.

V usage is TRBV5-1 and J usage is TRBJ1-1, with D maybe TRBD1 (6 bases). Germline V gives CDR1 SGHRS, CDR2 YFSETQ. Trimming removed 3 bases from V and 0 bases from J, with 15 bases in between. The CDR3 is 16 residues long. CDR3 residues: CASSSGTPMMNTEAFF. Written as DNA, the CDR3 is TGCGCCAGCAGCTCGGGGACACCCATGATGAACACTGAAGCTTTCTTT.

V and J are TRBV5-1 and TRBJ1-1; D gene uncertain. Germline values: CDR1 SGHRS, CDR2 YFSETQ. Trimming took 4 bases from V and 3 from J, leaving 13 bases between them. The CDR3 has 14 amino acids. The CDR3 here is CASSQLGRDTEAFF. CDR3 sequence (DNA): TGCGCCAGCAGCCAACTGGGTCGGGACACTGAAGCTTTCTTT. The whole variable domain, filled in from reference TRBV5-1 and TRBJ1-1, reads KAGVTQTPRYLIKTRGQQVTLSCSPISGHRSVSWYQQTPGQGLQFLFEYFSETQRNKGNFPGRFSGRQFSNSRSEMNVSTLELGDSALYLCASSQLGRDTEAFFGQGTRLTVV.

This clonotype came up a few times. The chain links TRBV18 to TRBJ1-1; D ambiguous. This CDR3 has 18 residues. Germline V lookup: CDR1 KGHSH, CDR2 LQKENI. Trimming removed 0 bases from V and 0 bases from J, with 17 bases in between. The CDR3 loop reads CASSPPQSLSALNTEAFF. CDR3 coding DNA: TGTGCCAGCTCACCACCACAATCTCTCTCAGCCTTGAACACTGAAGCTTTCTTT.

The gene calls are TRBV27 and TRBJ2-1; 11 bases match TRBD1. The CDR3 is made up of 15 amino acids. V shed 6 bases and J 3 bases; nucleotides not matched to a gene: 4. Germline CDR1 MNHEY, CDR2 SMNVEV (reference sequence). CDR3 residues: CASSRGQGGYNEQFF. CDR3 DNA sequence: TGTGCCAGCAGCCGGGGACAGGGGGGCTACAATGAGCAGTTCTTC.

This sequence joins TRBV6-1 and TRBJ2-1, with D perhaps matching TRBD1 (5 bases). The CDR3 runs 12 residues. Germline CDR1 MNHNS, CDR2 SASEGT. V lost 2 bases, J lost 12 bases, and 11 bases lay in between. The CDR3 sequence is CASSELAQGQFF. Here the CDR3 DNA reads TGTGCCAGCAGTGAACTGGCTCAGGGGCAGTTCTTC.

This clonotype was seen at least ten times. The chain combines TRBV10-1 with TRBJ2-1; 11 bases map to TRBD2. This CDR3 is built from 16 residues. J gave up 9 bases and V 6 bases, and 13 bases lay outside the gene matches. CDR1 and CDR2 (germline): WNHNN, SYGVQD (reference sequence). CDR3 residues: CASSPSGSGGASEQFF. Here the CDR3 DNA reads TGCGCCAGCAGCCCCTCGGGTAGCGGGGGGGCAAGTGAGCAGTTCTTC.

This clonotype was counted only a few times. The J gene is TRBJ2-5, the V gene TRBV7-9; no clear D gene. The CDR3 runs to 15 residues. The germline gives CDR1 SEHNR, CDR2 FQNEAQ (reference sequence). The germline V and J ends were trimmed by 1 base and 2 bases, with 11 bases remaining between them. The CDR3 loop is CASSLGSLGQETQYF. The CDR3 DNA reads as TGTGCCAGCAGCTTAGGGTCCCTTGGGCAAGAGACCCAGTACTTC. Full variable domain (missing parts from reference TRBV7-9 and TRBJ2-5): DTGVSQNPRHKITKRGQNVTFRCDPISEHNRLYWYRQTLGQGPEFLTYFQNEAQLEKSRLLSDRFSAERPKGSFSTLEIQRTEQGDSAMYLCASSLGSLGQETQYFGPGTRLLVL.

V and J are TRBV20-1 and TRBJ2-5, with D tentatively TRBD2 (5 bases). The germline CDR1 and CDR2 sequences are DFQATT and SNEGSKA (reference sequence). The CDR3 extends over 12 amino acids. The germline V and J ends were trimmed by 4 bases and 5 bases, with 11 bases remaining between them. This CDR3 is CSAIGGSETQYF. The CDR3 nucleotides are TGCAGTGCTATCGGAGGATCGGAGACCCAGTACTTC.

This clonotype appeared a few times. This chain links TRBV18 with TRBJ1-5; 7 bases fit TRBD1. From germline, CDR1 is KGHSH and CDR2 LQKENI. J gave up 8 bases and V 4 bases, and 5 bases lay outside the gene matches. This CDR3 contains 13 residues. For the CDR3, the DNA is TGTGCCAGCTCACGAGACAGGGCAGAGCCCCAGCATTTT. The encoded protein is CASSRDRAEPQHF.